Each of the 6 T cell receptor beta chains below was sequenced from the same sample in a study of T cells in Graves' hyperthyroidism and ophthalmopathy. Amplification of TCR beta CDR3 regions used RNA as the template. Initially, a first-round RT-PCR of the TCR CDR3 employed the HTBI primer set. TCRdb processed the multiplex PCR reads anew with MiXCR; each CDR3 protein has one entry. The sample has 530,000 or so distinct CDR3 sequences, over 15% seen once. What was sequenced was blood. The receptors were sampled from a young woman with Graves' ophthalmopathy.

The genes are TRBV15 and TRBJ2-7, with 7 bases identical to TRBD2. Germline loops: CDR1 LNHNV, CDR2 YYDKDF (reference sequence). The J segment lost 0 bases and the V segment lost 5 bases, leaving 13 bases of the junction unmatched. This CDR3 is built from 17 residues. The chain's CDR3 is CATSARGGGVNSYEQYF. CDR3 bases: TGTGCCACCAGCGCCCGTGGGGGGGGGGTTAACTCCTACGAGCAGTACTTC.

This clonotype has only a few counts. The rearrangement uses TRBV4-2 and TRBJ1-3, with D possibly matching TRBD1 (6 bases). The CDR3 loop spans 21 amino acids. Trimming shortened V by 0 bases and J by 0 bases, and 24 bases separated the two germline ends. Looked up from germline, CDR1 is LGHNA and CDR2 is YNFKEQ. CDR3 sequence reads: CASSQDPRGGQGFLSGNTIYF. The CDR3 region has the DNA TGTGCCAGCAGCCAAGATCCTAGGGGGGGCCAAGGCTTCCTCTCTGGAAACACCATATATTTT.

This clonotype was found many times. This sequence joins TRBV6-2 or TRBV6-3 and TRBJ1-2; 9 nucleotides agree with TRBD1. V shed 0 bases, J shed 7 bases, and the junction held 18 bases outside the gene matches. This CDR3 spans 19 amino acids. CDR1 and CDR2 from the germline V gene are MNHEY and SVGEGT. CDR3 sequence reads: CASSYSTEQGAHYWSGYTF. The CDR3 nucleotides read TGTGCCAGCAGTTACTCGACTGAACAGGGGGCGCATTATTGGAGTGGCTACACCTTC.

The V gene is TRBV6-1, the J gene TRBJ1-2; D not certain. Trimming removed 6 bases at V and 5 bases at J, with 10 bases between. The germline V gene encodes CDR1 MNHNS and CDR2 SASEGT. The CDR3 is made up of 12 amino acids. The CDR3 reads CASRPRAYGYTF. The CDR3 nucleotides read TGTGCCAGCAGACCGCGGGCTTATGGCTACACCTTC.

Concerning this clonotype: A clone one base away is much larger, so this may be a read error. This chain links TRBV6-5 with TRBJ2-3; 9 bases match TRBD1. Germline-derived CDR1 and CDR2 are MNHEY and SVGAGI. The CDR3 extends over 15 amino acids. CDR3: CASSLTGGSTDTRYF. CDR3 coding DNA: TGTGCCAGCAGTTTAACAGGGGGCAGCACAGATACGCGGTATTTT.

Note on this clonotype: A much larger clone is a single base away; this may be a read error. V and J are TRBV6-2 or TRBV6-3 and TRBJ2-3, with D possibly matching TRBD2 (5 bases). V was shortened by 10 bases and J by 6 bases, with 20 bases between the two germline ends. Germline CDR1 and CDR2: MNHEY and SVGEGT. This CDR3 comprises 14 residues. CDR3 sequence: CANTPAPEADTQYF. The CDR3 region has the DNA TGTGCCAACACTCCCGCCCCGGAGGCGGATACGCAGTATTTT.